Detailed here is one TCR beta chain. The data belong to a study of blood T cell repertoires in COVID-19. CDR1 is SGHRS, CDR2 YFSETQ, per germline. The CDR3 totals 14 residues. Trimming cost V 5 bases and J 5 bases; bases outside gene matches: 10. Repertoires were generated with immunoSEQ multiplex PCR, while TCRdb's copy carries only in-frame clones and drops some. In the table there are 250,000 or so clones, approximately 82% of which are singletons. The chain couples TRBV5-1 to TRBJ2-7, with 7 bases matching TRBD1. The source material was peripheral blood. The TCR comes from a man aged 40-55 years who had recovered from COVID-19. The CDR3 DNA reads TGCGCCAGCAGTTCCGGGACAGAGGACAACGAGCAGTACTTC. Encoded protein: CASSSGTEDNEQYF.